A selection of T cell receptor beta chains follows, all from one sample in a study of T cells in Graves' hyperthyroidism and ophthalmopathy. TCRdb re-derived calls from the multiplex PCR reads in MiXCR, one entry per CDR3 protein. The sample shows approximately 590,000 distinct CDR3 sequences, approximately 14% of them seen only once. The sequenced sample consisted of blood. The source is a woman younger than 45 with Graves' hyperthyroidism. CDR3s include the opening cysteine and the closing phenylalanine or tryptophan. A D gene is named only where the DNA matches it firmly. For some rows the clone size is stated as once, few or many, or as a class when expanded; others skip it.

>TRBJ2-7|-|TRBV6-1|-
CASSEAHMFYEQYF
TGTGCCAGCAGTGAAGCGCACATGTTCTACGAGCAGTACTTC
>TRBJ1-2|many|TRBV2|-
CASSEARGSGYTF
TGTGCCAGCAGTGAAGCAAGGGGGTCTGGCTACACCTTC
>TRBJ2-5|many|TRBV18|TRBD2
CASSPGGAETQYF
TGTGCCAGCTCACCGGGAGGGGCGGAGACCCAGTACTTC
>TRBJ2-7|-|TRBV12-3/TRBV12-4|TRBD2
CASRGLAGHEQYF
TGTGCCAGCAGGGGACTAGCGGGACACGAGCAGTACTTC
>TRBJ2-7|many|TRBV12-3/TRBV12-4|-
CASSETRAGPYEQYF
TGTGCCAGCAGTGAAACTAGGGCGGGACCCTACGAGCAGTACTTC
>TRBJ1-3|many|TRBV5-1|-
CASSLGMQTSGNTIYF
TGCGCCAGCAGCTTGGGAATGCAGACCTCTGGAAACACCATATATTTT
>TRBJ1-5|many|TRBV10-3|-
CAISDRSNQPQHF
TGTGCCATCAGCGACAGGAGTAATCAGCCCCAGCATTTT
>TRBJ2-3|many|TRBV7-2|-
CASSPRTVTDTQYF
TGTGCCAGCAGCCCCCGGACCGTCACAGATACGCAGTATTTT
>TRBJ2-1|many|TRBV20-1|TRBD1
CSASDRAHEQFF
TGCAGTGCAAGCGACAGGGCCCATGAGCAGTTCTTC
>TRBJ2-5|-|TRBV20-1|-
CSARGTPQETQYF
TGCAGTGCTAGGGGGACCCCCCAAGAGACCCAGTACTTC
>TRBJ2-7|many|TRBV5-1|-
CASSYTFPSYEQYF
TGCGCCAGCAGCTACACATTTCCCTCCTACGAGCAGTACTTC
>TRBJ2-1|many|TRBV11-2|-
CASKALADSYNEQFF
TGTGCCAGCAAAGCCTTAGCGGACTCCTACAATGAGCAGTTCTTC
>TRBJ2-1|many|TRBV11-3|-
CASSLKYGLSGYEQFF
TGTGCCAGCAGCTTAAAGTACGGTCTCTCAGGATACGAGCAGTTCTTC
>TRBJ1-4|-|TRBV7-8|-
CASSSTGEATNEKLFF
TGTGCCAGCAGCTCGACCGGGGAGGCAACTAATGAAAAACTGTTTTTT
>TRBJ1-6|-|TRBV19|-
CASSIRSVPVESSYNSPLHF
TGTGCCAGTAGTATTAGATCAGTTCCCGTGGAAAGCTCCTATAATTCACCCCTCCACTTT
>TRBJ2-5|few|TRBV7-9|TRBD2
CASSPRLAGGQETQYF
TGTGCCAGCAGCCCCCGGTTGGCGGGAGGGCAAGAGACCCAGTACTTC
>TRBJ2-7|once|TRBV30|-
CAHGQNPYEQYF
TGTGCCCACGGCCAGAATCCCTACGAGCAGTACTTC